Sequencing of this TCR beta chain was carried out in a study of blood T cell repertoires in COVID-19. The CDR3 totals 14 residues. Germline assignment: CDR1 SGHRS and CDR2 YFSETQ. The V end lost 0 bases, the J end lost 9 bases, and 13 bases lay between the germline ends. Method: immunoSEQ multiplex PCR; TCRdb's copy keeps in-frame clones and lacks some. The data show approximately 210,000 clones, approximately 80% seen once. The TCR originated in a woman over 75 with COVID-19, enrolled during active disease. The gene calls are TRBV5-1 and TRBJ1-5, with a weak D call TRBD1 (6 bases). Sequenced: peripheral blood. In DNA, the CDR3 is TGCGCCAGCAGCTTGGGGGGGGGCACCTCGCCCCAGCATTTT. It specifies CASSLGGGTSPQHF.